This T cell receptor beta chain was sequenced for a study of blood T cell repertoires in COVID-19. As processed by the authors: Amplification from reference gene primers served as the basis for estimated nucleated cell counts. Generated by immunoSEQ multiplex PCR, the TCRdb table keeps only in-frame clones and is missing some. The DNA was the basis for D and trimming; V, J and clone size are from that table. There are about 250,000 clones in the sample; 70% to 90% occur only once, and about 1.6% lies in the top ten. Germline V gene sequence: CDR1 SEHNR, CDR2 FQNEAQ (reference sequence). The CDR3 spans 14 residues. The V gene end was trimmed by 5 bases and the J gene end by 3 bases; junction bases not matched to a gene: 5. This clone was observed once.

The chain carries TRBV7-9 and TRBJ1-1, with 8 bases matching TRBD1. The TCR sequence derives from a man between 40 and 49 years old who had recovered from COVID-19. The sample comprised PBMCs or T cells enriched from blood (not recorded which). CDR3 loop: CASSPTGVYTEAFF. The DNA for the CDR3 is TGTGCCAGCAGCCCGACAGGGGTTTACACTGAAGCTTTCTTT. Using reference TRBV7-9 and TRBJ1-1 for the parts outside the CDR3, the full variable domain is DTGVSQNPRHKITKRGQNVTFRCDPISEHNRLYWYRQTLGQGPEFLTYFQNEAQLEKSRLLSDRFSAERPKGSFSTLEIQRTEQGDSAMYLCASSPTGVYTEAFFGQGTRLTVV.